This T cell receptor beta chain was observed in a study of T-cell memory formation after mild COVID-19. Study-wide background: Clustering of TCRs was largely donor specific. Study-level findings and limits: For contracting clones, CD4+ ones sat mainly in CM and EM, CD8+ in EMRA.

Per the germline V gene, CDR1 is SQVTM and CDR2 is ANQGSEA. V shed 7 bases, J shed 4 bases, and the junction held 15 bases outside the gene matches. This CDR3 region has 16 residues. Employing constant-segment primers, 5'RACE generated TCR alpha and TCR beta cDNA libraries bearing sample barcodes and UMIs. MiXCR was run by TCRdb on the 5' RACE reads, yielding one entry per CDR3 protein. The sample lists roughly 180,000 distinct CDR3 sequences, roughly 18% occurring once. With regard to this clonotype: The antigen remains unidentified.

The J gene is TRBJ2-3, the V gene TRBV29-1, with 9 positions matching TRBD1. The sequenced sample was PBMCs or a T cell subset sorted from them (not recorded which). The TCR was taken from a man younger than 35 who had mild COVID-19 (a few samples of this study predate the infection). Cell type and time point are not known. The chain's CDR3 is CSGGQETDRGPDTQYF. Written as DNA, the CDR3 is TGCAGCGGGGGCCAAGAAACGGACAGGGGACCAGATACGCAGTATTTT.